The 11 T cell receptor beta chains in this list originate from one sample, sequenced in a study of CD8+ T cells in alopecia areata. RNA was isolated and reverse transcribed to cDNA, the sequencing template. Here immunoSEQ multiplex PCR was the method, and the copy in TCRdb shows in-frame clones only, minus some. The sample gives around 100,000 clones, none seen only once, and the top ten clones hold roughly a fifth. Material for sequencing was lesional skin. These receptors were obtained from a C3H/HeJ mouse with alopecia areata. MHC haplotype of the mouse line: H2-k.

This clone was observed many times. At residue 10, the DNA translation does not agree with TCRdb's protein; the protein displayed here is the one encoded by the DNA. Gene names denote mouse genes. The CDR3 region is CASSGRERSPLYF. The CDR3 DNA, read in part, is TGTGCCAGCAGCGGCAGGGAGAGATCGCCC. V is TRBV13-3 and J is TRBJ1-6, with TRBD1 as a possible D gene (5 bases). The CDR3 end is not reached by the read, which stops 3 residues before it; the germline J gene fills it in. TRBJ1-6 is given ORF status, its function remaining uncertain. CDR3 length: 13 residues. CDR1 NNHDY and CDR2 SYVADS come from the germline V gene. Trimming left V 5 bases short and J 10 bases short, with 13 bases between.

Turning to this clone: Here the gene names and germline are mouse. The read comes to an end 4 residues before the CDR3 does, leaving the germline J gene to fill in the end. This chain links TRBV19 with TRBJ2-3, with D possibly being TRBD1 (6 bases). CDR1 is FNHDT and CDR2 is SITEND in the germline V gene (reference sequence). The CDR3 spans 15 residues. V lost 5 bases, J lost 0 bases, and 13 bases lay in between. Incomplete CDR3 DNA: TGTGCCAGCAGCCTCGGACAGTATAGTGCAGAA. It is translated as CASSLGQYSAE. The complete CDR3 protein is CASSLGQYSAETLYF. Drawing the rest from reference TRBV19 and TRBJ2-3, the complete variable domain is GGIITQTPKFLIGQEGQKLTLKCQQNFNHDTMYWYRQDSGKGLRLIYYSITENDLQKGDLSEGYDASREKKSSFSLTVTSAQKNEMAVFLCASSLGQYSAETLYFGSGTRLTVL.

As to this clone: Germline and genes: mouse. The CDR3 end is not reached by the read, which stops 4 residues before it; the germline J gene fills it in. The chain joins TRBV5 to TRBJ1-1; TRBD1 agrees at 10 bases. This CDR3 contains 15 residues. J was trimmed by 3 bases and V by 1 base; bases with no gene match: 2. Germline assignment: CDR1 LGHNA and CDR2 YNLKQL (reference sequence). CDR3 DNA (partial): TGTGCCAGCAGCCAAGGACAGGGGGCGGACACA. Residues: CASSQGQGADT. The full CDR3 is CASSQGQGADTEVFF.

This clone was detected only a few times. Mouse names are used for the genes. The read is 4 residues too short to cover the CDR3 end, so that end is filled in from the germline J gene. V is TRBV13-3 and J is TRBJ2-1; no firm D call. V was trimmed by 8 bases and J by 0 bases, leaving 9 bases between them. The CDR3 spans 13 residues. Germline assignment: CDR1 NNHDY and CDR2 SYVADS. The CDR3 is CASSQNNYAEQFF. The part of the CDR3 DNA that was read is TGTGCCAGTTCACAGAATAACTATGCT.

Notes on this clone: The genes and germline here are from mouse. Read coverage stops 4 residues before the CDR3 terminus; the germline J gene supplies the remainder. The rearrangement links TRBV19 to TRBJ1-2, with a tentative D call TRBD1 (6 bases). Germline V CDR1 and CDR2: FNHDT, SITEND (reference sequence). V was clipped by 2 bases and J by 4 bases, with 12 bases between them. CDR3 size: 14 residues. The CDR3 protein is CASSMNRARSDYTF. The CDR3 DNA, read in part, is TGTGCCAGCAGTATGAACAGGGCGCGCTCC. Looking up the rest from reference TRBV19 and TRBJ1-2 gives the full variable domain: GGIITQTPKFLIGQEGQKLTLKCQQNFNHDTMYWYRQDSGKGLRLIYYSITENDLQKGDLSEGYDASREKKSSFSLTVTSAQKNEMAVFLCASSMNRARSDYTFGSGTRLLVI.

This clone has only a few counts. Each gene name is a mouse one. The read gets to within 4 residues of the CDR3 end, and the germline J gene fills in the rest. V and J are TRBV1 and TRBJ2-5, with 7 bases lining up with TRBD1. The CDR3 has 15 residues. Germline CDR1 reads NSQYPW; CDR2 reads LRSPGD (reference sequence). Trimming cost V 3 bases and J 3 bases; bases outside gene matches: 6. The CDR3 DNA, read in part, is TGCACCTGCAGTGCTCACCGGGACAGACAAGAC. The encoded protein is CTCSAHRDRQD. The full CDR3 protein reads CTCSAHRDRQDTQYF.

Of note for this clone: The genes and germline here are from mouse. The read terminates 4 residues ahead of where the CDR3 ends, so the germline J gene completes it. V and J are TRBV13-2 and TRBJ2-7; 8 bases fit TRBD2. The CDR3 spans 14 residues. Germline loops: CDR1 NNHNN, CDR2 SYGAGS (reference sequence). CDR3 protein: CASGDLGLAYEQYF. The part of the CDR3 DNA that was read is TGTGCCAGCGGTGATTTGGGACTGGCATAT.

This clone has a handful of counts. The listed genes are named as in mouse. The CDR3 extends 4 residues past the end of the read, so its final part is completed from the germline J gene. The chain joins TRBV1 to TRBJ1-4; D ambiguous. Germline loops: CDR1 NSQYPW, CDR2 LRSPGD (reference sequence). The V gene lost 0 bases and the J gene lost 1 base, with 12 bases spanning the gap. CDR3 length equals 17 residues. The CDR3 here is CTCSADEGPNSNERLFF. The sequenced part of the CDR3 DNA is TGCACCTGCAGTGCAGACGAGGGTCCGAATTCCAACGAA.

Notes on this clone: The gene names here belong to mouse. The CDR3 is cut off 4 residues early in the read; its end comes from the germline J gene. The rearrangement uses TRBV13-3 and TRBJ2-4, with TRBD2 matching over 8 bases. V shed 1 base, J shed 3 bases, and the junction held 4 bases outside the gene matches. Germline assignment: CDR1 NNHDY and CDR2 SYVADS. CDR3 length: 15 amino acids. The CDR3 reads CASSDSGGRQNTLYF. The covered CDR3 bases are TGTGCCAGCAGTGATTCTGGGGGGCGACAAAAC.

This clone was seen a few times. Genes here carry mouse names. The read finishes 4 residues shy of the CDR3 end, and the germline J gene is used to complete it. The chain is built from TRBV13-3 and TRBJ2-5; D is perhaps TRBD1 (5 bases). The CDR3 contains 13 residues. CDR1 and CDR2 from the germline V gene are NNHDY and SYVADS. CDR3 sequence: CASSEWRGDTQYF. The sequenced CDR3 bases are TGTGCCAGCAGTGAATGGAGGGGAGAC.

About this clone itself: All gene names here are mouse names. The CDR3 is cut off 4 residues early in the read; its end comes from the germline J gene. V and J are TRBV13-3 and TRBJ2-2; TRBD2 agrees at 12 bases. In germline, CDR1 is NNHDY, CDR2 SYVADS. CDR3 size: 15 residues. J was trimmed by 3 bases and V by 4 bases; bases with no gene match: 1. CDR3 sequence: CASSRTGGDTGQLYF. The sequenced CDR3 bases are TGTGCCAGCAGTCGGACTGGGGGGGACACCGGG.